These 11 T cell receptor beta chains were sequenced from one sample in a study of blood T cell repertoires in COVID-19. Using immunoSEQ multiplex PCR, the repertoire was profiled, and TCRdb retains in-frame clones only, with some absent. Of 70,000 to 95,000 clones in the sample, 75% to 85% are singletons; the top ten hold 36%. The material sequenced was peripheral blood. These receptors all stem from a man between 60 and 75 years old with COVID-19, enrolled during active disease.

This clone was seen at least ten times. DNA for the CDR3: TGTGCCAGCAGCGTACAGGCATGGGATCAGCCCCAGCATTTT. It translates to CASSVQAWDQPQHF. The chain recombines TRBV9 with TRBJ1-5; D remains ambiguous. Trimming removed 1 base at V and 5 bases at J, with 10 bases between. Germline V lookup: CDR1 SGDLS, CDR2 YYNGEE. The CDR3 has 14 amino acids.

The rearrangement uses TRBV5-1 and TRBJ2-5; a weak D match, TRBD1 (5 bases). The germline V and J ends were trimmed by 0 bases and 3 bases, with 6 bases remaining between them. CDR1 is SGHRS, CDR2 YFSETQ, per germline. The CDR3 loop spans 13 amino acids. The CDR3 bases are TGCGCCAGCAGCTTGGGACAGAAAGAGACCCAGTACTTC. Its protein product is CASSLGQKETQYF.

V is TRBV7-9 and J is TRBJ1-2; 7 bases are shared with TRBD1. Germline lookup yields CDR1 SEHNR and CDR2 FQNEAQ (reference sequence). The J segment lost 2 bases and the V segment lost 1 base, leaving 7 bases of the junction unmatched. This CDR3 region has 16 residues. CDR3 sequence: CASSLVDRVANYGYTF. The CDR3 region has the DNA TGTGCCAGCAGCTTAGTCGACAGGGTGGCGAACTATGGCTACACCTTC. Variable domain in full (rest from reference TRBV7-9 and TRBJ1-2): DTGVSQNPRHKITKRGQNVTFRCDPISEHNRLYWYRQTLGQGPEFLTYFQNEAQLEKSRLLSDRFSAERPKGSFSTLEIQRTEQGDSAMYLCASSLVDRVANYGYTFGSGTRLTVV.

CDR3 nucleotides: TGTGCCAGCAGCTCCGGACGGGGAGCCAAAAACATTCAGTACTTC. It translates to CASSSGRGAKNIQYF. The chain is built from TRBV7-3 and TRBJ2-4, with D possibly matching TRBD2 (5 bases). CDR1 is SGHTA, CDR2 FQGTGA, per germline. The CDR3 runs to 15 residues. V lost 4 bases, J lost 0 bases, and 10 bases lay in between.

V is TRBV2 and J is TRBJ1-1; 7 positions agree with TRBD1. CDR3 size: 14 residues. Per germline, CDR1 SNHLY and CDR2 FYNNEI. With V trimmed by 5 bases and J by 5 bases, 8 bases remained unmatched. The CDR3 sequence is CASSLTGQSTEAFF. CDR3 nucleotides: TGTGCCAGCAGTCTGACAGGGCAATCTACTGAAGCTTTCTTT. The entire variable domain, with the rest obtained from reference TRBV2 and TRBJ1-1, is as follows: EPEVTQTPSHQVTQMGQEVILRCVPISNHLYFYWYRQILGQKVEFLVSFYNNEISEKSEIFDDQFSVERPDGSNFTLKIRSTKLEDSAMYFCASSLTGQSTEAFFGQGTRLTVV.

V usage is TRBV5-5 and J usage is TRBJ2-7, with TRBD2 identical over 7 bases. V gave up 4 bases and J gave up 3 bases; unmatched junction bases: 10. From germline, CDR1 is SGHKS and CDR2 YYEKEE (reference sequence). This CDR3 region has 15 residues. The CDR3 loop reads CASSLMGGEIYEQYF. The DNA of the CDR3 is TGTGCCAGCAGCCTAATGGGAGGGGAAATCTACGAGCAGTACTTC.

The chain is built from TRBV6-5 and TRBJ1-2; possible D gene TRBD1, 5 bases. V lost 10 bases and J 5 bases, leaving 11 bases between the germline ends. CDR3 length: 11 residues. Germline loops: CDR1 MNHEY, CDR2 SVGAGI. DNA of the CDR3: TGTGCCACCGGGACTGAGTATGGCTACACCTTC. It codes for CATGTEYGYTF.

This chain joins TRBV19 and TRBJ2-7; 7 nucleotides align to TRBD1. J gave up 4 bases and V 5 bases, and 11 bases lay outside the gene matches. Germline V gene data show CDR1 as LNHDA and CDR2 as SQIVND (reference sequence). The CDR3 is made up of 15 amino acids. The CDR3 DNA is TGTGCCAGTAGTTCAGCCGGGACAGACCTGTACGAGCAGTACTTC. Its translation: CASSSAGTDLYEQYF.

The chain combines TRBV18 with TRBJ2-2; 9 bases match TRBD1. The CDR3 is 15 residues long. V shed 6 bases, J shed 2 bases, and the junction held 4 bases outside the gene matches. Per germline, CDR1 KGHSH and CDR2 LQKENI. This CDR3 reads CASSLDRGNTGELFF. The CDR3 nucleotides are TGTGCCAGCTCTTTGGACAGGGGCAACACCGGGGAGCTGTTTTTT.

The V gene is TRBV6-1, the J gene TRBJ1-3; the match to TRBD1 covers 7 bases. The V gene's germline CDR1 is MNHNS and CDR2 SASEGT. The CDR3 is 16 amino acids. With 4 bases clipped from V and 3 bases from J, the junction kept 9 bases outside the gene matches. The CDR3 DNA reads TGTGCCAGCAGTGTTAGGGGGCGGGTTAGTGGAAACACCATATATTTT. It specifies CASSVRGRVSGNTIYF.

The CDR3, as DNA: TGTGCCAGCAGCCCCCGAGGTAGCGGGCCTCTTCCGGATACGCAGTATTTT. Translation: CASSPRGSGPLPDTQYF. V usage is TRBV7-6 and J usage is TRBJ2-3, with TRBD2 matching 7 bases. With V trimmed by 5 bases and J by 6 bases, 17 bases remained unmatched. The germline gives CDR1 SGHVS, CDR2 FNYEAQ. The CDR3 runs 17 residues.